The T cell receptor beta chain described here comes from a study of blood T cell repertoires in COVID-19 (dated by TCRdb to the early 2020s). The study in broad terms: Samples covering the acute and convalescent phases of COVID-19 were provided by collaborators in the United States, Italy and Spain. HLA class I and class II types, where available, came from metadata supplied by the sample provider rather than from assay-based typing. A freely available public database, intended as a resource for researchers studying the immune response to SARS-CoV-2, is where the repertoires were released. Samples were obtained from the ongoing ImmuneRACE study (first 160 participants) and from over 1,000 subjects provided by 6 global collaborators. Subjects who had been exposed to COVID-19, were actively infected with it, or had recovered from it provided the deeply sampled blood TCRbeta repertoires that made up the dataset. Sample metadata almost always included a de-identified subject ID, COVID-19 status, age in years and sex. The prospective study material was composed of cDNA or gDNA derived from T cells, B-cell-depleted T cells, or PBMCs.

For this clone: This receptor's antigen is unknown. Per-base qualities were not stored, and no clone one base away is much larger.

TCRbeta CDR3 regions were amplified from genomic DNA using the immunoSEQ Assay, a bias-controlled multiplex PCR. For the original study's pipeline: Within the assay, amplification of reference gene primers was used to estimate how many nucleated cells each sample contained. To quantify the absolute abundance of each unique TCRbeta CDR3 rearrangement, sequence reads were collapsed and filtered. Productive Simpson clonality was computed per sample as the square root of Simpson's diversity index over productive rearrangements. Held by TCRdb, this immuneACCESS table contains in-frame sequences only and omits some clones. Under half of the omission traces to an unresolved V gene where checked; the cause of the rest is unknown. Clonal size and the V and J genes are those of that table, whereas D and trimming came from the DNA. In this sample the table shows some 200,000 clones, more than 80% of which occur a single time. The ten most abundant clones make up about 9.4% of the sample.

Broad study findings and their caveats: Clinical and demographic metadata were provided uncurated, with the amount varying by source and participant.

The CDR3 spans 16 residues, from the cysteine through the phenylalanine. Only the CDR3 DNA is retained, 48 bases long and in frame from the first base. Between the V and J ends, shortened by 3 bases and 0 bases respectively, the junction contains 14 bases. CDR1 WNHNN and CDR2 SYGVQD were looked up in the germline V gene (reference sequence). The collaborating institutions used their own protocols to collect whole blood in K2EDTA tubes. For TCRbeta analysis, collaborators shipped samples as frozen whole blood, isolated PBMCs, or DNA extracted from either of those sample types. Sequenced input: peripheral blood. The TCR was taken from a woman of 80 years or more with acute or convalescent COVID-19. The rearranged segments are TRBV10-1 and TRBJ1-2; D gene: possibly TRBD1, on 6 matching bases. The sequenced DNA is TGCGCCAGCAGTGACCCCACAGGGCGAGCTAACTATGGCTACACCTTC. It translates to CASSDPTGRANYGYTF.